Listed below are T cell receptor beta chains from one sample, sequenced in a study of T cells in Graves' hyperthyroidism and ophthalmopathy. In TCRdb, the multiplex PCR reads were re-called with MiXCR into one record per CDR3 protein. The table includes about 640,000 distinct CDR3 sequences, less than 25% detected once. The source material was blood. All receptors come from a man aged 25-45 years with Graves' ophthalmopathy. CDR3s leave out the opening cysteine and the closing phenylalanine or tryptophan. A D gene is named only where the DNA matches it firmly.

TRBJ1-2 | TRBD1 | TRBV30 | AWRRTGRVGYT
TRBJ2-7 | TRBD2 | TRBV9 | ASSASLTSASSYEQY
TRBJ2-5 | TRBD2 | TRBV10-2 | ASSEGGLAGGGQY
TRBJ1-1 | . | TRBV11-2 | ASSFESEVYSEAF
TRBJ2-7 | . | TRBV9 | AGLYEQY
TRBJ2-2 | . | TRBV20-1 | SARQNTGELF
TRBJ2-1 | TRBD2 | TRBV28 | ASIRLAGDGEQF
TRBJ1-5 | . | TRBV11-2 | ASSPFSGSNQPQH
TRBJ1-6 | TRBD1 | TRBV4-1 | ASSQVPLIQGDNSPLH
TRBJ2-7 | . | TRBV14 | ASSPPTPLGEQY
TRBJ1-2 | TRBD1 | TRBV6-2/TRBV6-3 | ASSYLNRGRDDGYT
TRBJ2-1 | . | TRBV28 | ASSSSGVQF
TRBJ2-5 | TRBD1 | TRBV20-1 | SATDRGRQETQY
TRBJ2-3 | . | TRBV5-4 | ASSLDHTDTQY
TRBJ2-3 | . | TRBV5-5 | ASSLEPHWPDTQY
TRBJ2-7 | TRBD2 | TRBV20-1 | SASMGGGGEQY
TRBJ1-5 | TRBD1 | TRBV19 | ASSNRDRGRGNQPQH
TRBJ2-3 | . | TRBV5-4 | ASSLAEGETGTDTQY
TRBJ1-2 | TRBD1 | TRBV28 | ASTGTGYFANYGYT
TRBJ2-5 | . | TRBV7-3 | ASSLGQMGAQY
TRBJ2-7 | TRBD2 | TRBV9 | ASSVAGGGSLYEQY
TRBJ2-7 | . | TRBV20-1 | SASAGAREQY
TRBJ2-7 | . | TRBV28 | ASSFRRGYEQY
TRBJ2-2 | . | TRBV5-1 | ASTAGHANTGELF
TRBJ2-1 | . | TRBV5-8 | ASSLEALSSYNEQF
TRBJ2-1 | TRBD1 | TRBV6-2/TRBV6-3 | ASTTPGGQGSYNEQF
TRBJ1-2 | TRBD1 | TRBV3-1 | ASSQRTGASGYT
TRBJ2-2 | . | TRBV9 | ASSGARELF
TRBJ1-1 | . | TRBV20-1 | SALRTGNTEAF
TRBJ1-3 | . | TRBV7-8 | ASSSLSPDIGYDTIY
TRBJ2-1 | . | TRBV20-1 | SASSRTDSDNEQF
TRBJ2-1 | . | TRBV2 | ASRKARSSYNEQF
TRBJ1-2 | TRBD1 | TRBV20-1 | SVDRANYGYT
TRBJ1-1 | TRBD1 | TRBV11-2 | ASSSYRGSTEAF
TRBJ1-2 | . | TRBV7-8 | ASSLSFTSDNYGYT
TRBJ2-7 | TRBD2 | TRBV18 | ASSPLLAGAYEQY
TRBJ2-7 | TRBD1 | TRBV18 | ASSPWTGELNEQY
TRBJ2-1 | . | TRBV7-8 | ASSFRGSYNEQF
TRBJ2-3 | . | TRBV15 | ATSRVLGNTDTQY
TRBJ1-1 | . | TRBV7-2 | ASSLVRQPNTEAF
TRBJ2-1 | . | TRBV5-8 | ASSSRGTFSEQF
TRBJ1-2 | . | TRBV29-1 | SVEAGQGNYGYT
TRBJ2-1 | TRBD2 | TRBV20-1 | SAGLAEARSYNEQF
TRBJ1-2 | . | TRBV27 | ASSSTQRTELYGYT
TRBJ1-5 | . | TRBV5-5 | ASSLSTDNQPQH
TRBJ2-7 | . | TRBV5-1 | ASSLRGDAEQY
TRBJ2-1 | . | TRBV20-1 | SGIERAGNEQF
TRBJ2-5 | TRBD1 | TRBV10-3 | AISEGTGGFAQY
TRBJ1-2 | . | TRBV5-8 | ASSLTPQALYGYT
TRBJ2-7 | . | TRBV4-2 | ASSQDGVNWSHEQY
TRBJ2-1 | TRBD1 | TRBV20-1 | SALIPGQNLLQSYNEQF